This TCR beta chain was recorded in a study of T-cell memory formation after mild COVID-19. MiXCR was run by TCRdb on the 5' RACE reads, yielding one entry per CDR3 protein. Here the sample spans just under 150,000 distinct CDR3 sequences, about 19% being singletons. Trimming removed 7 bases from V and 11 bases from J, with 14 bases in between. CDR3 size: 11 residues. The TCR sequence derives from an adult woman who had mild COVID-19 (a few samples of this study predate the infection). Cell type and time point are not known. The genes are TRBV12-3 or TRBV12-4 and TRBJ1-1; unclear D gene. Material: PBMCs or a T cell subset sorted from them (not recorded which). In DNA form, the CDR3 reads TGTGCCAGCACCCCCTCCCGCGAGGCTTTCTTT. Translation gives CASTPSREAFF.